These 7 T cell receptor beta chains originate from one sample sequenced in a study of regulatory T cells in long-lasting Graves disease. Investigators prepared the TCR beta libraries by applying iRepertoire HTBI primers and Arm-PCR of CDR3 regions. In TCRdb, the multiplex PCR reads were re-called with MiXCR into one record per CDR3 protein. Here the sample spans approximately 400,000 distinct CDR3 sequences, 10% to 15% being singletons. Sample time point: newly diagnosed GD, antithyroid drugs for less than 3 months. PBMC RNA served as the TCR library source. The sample was also linked to a second study, of T cells in Graves' hyperthyroidism and ophthalmopathy.

The source material was peripheral blood mononuclear cells (PBMCs), sampled at new diagnosis, from a patient treated with antithyroid drugs. The source is a woman aged 18-29 years with Graves disease.

This clonotype appeared many times. The V gene is TRBV11-2, the J gene TRBJ1-1; D is unresolved. The CDR3 contains 12 residues. Germline CDR1 reads SGHAT; CDR2 reads FQNNGV. The V end lost 5 bases, the J end lost 4 bases, and 8 bases lay between the germline ends. CDR3 amino acids: CASSPVITEAFF. Here the CDR3 DNA reads TGTGCCAGCAGCCCCGTGATCACTGAAGCTTTCTTT.

V usage is TRBV14 and J usage is TRBJ1-6; D is unresolved. The CDR3 contains 13 residues. Between the trimmed V and J ends, which lost 4 bases and 6 bases, there was a span of 7 bases. Germline-derived CDR1 and CDR2 are SGHDN and FVKESK. CDR3 loop: CASSPLGNSPLHF. CDR3 coding DNA: TGTGCCAGCAGCCCCCTCGGTAATTCACCCCTCCACTTT.

The rearrangement joins TRBV5-1 to TRBJ1-5, with a tentative D call TRBD1 (5 bases). CDR3 length: 17 residues. Germline-derived CDR1 and CDR2 are SGHRS and YFSETQ. V was trimmed by 1 base and J by 7 bases, leaving 21 bases between them. CDR3 in amino acids: CASSLLSLRGGEQPQHF. CDR3 DNA sequence: TGCGCCAGCAGCTTGCTGTCGTTGCGGGGCGGGGAACAGCCCCAGCATTTT.

V usage is TRBV28 and J usage is TRBJ2-1; 7 nucleotides line up with TRBD1. CDR1 and CDR2 (germline): MDHEN, SYDVKM. Trimming at V came to 3 bases and at J to 9 bases, leaving 11 bases not matched to a gene. This CDR3 contains 15 residues. The CDR3 sequence is CASSLGTVYFSEQFF. The CDR3 DNA is TGTGCCAGCAGTTTGGGGACAGTGTACTTCAGTGAGCAGTTCTTC.

This clonotype was counted between two and nine times. The chain combines TRBV4-1 with TRBJ2-1; TRBD1 might be the D (6 bases). The V end was cut by 1 base, the J end by 0 bases, with 19 bases between. The germline V gene encodes CDR1 MGHRA and CDR2 YSYEKL. The CDR3 is made up of 19 amino acids. The DNA for the CDR3 is TGCGCCAGCAGCCAAGGGGCCCAACCCGGGACAAACTCCTACAATGAGCAGTTCTTC. It codes for CASSQGAQPGTNSYNEQFF.

Notes on this clonotype: Given a much more abundant clone one base away, this may be a read error. The rearrangement links TRBV7-3 to TRBJ1-1; 9 bases fit TRBD1. Germline CDR1 SGHTA, CDR2 FQGTGA. This CDR3 has 14 amino acids. J gave up 6 bases and V 5 bases, and 7 bases lay outside the gene matches. The CDR3 loop reads CASSKGQGRAEAFF. CDR3 in DNA: TGTGCCAGCAGCAAGGGACAGGGTCGGGCTGAAGCTTTCTTT.

The gene calls are TRBV4-1 and TRBJ2-3, with TRBD2 matching 7 bases. Germline V gene sequence: CDR1 MGHRA, CDR2 YSYEKL. The length of the CDR3 is 17 residues. Trimming cost V 3 bases and J 5 bases; bases outside gene matches: 14. CDR3 amino acids: CASSHAPGTTTRDTQYF. In DNA, the CDR3 is TGCGCCAGCAGCCATGCGCCTGGGACTACCACTCGAGATACGCAGTATTTT.